This TCR beta chain comes out of a study of shared clonotypes between healthy human individuals. Findings and caveats of the study: Richness estimates generally favored naive over memory subsets.

The V end was cut by 3 bases, the J end by 7 bases, with 10 bases between. Germline V gives CDR1 SGHTA, CDR2 FQGNSA. This CDR3 has 13 amino acids. The authors divided CD4+ cells into CD45RA+ naive and CD45RA-negative memory subsets. Sorted subsets were amplified in replicate PCRs using 200 ng DNA, 32,000 or so T cell genomes. Some clones are missing from TCRdb's copy, which holds only in-frame ones; the method was immunoSEQ multiplex PCR. The repertoire holds hundreds of thousands of clones, with around 74% as singletons. Concerning this clone itself: Its antigen is undetermined.

This TCR came from a woman aged 30 to 39 in good health. The genes are TRBV7-2 and TRBJ1-5, with D hard to call. The source material was memory CD4+ T cells sorted from blood. Regarding subset: CD45RA-negative fraction. DNA for the CDR3: TGTGCCAGCAGCTTTTCAGCGTTGCAGCCCCAGCATTTT. Its translation: CASSFSALQPQHF.